This T cell receptor beta chain originates from a study of cytomegalovirus exposure and HLA in healthy donors (dated by TCRdb to about 2017). Some background on the complete study: According to an earlier analysis of 550 to 700 of the donors, about 179 million T cells yielded approximately 120 million unique TCR beta sequences and less than 300 Gb of sequence data. An early release that covered about 600 HLA-typed donors contained approximately 300 gigabases of sequencing data and 70 million to 100 million unique TCR sequences. Of the roughly 400 genotyped donors, around 81% fell in the genetic ancestry cluster associated with self-reported Caucasian donors. The study was designed to test whether signatures of past pathogen exposure could be identified by cataloging public T cell receptors. Using immunosequencing, the study profiled T cell repertoires from 666 subjects and related those repertoires to cytomegalovirus serostatus. Besides the first cohort of about 730 subjects, a separate validation cohort made up of roughly 130 different subjects was used. To predict cytomegalovirus infection status, the study combined high-throughput TCR immunosequencing, statistical association of individual TCRs with disease status, and machine learning. To study patterns of TCR occurrence, a later analysis re-analyzed previously published TCR beta repertoires from just over 650 donors and added high-resolution HLA genotyping. Rather than using new phenotypic data, the later analysis identified candidate immune exposures from TCR beta sequences and from how often those sequences occurred across donors. In an earlier analysis of roughly 600 of the donors, high-throughput TCR beta sequencing was used to judge whether each TCR beta V gene segment behaved as functional or pseudogenic. Donor age, sex, ethnicity and CMV serostatus were compiled alongside the repertoire data. In a later genetic analysis, genome-wide SNP genotypes for about three fifths of the roughly 670 donors were used, and that subset was treated as a discovery cohort. All discovery cohort repertoires had been generated on a single sequencing platform. Both class I and class II loci were covered by HLA typing, at four-digit resolution. Typing coverage differed by locus: A, B, C, DRB1 and DQB1 were typed in about 629-640 donors, DQA1 in around 500, DPA1 in 600 to 610, and DPB1 in 450 to 480. A handful of DR-DQ haplotypes were handled as single units for association and clustering because linkage in the cohort was strong. Among about 400 genotyped donors of the cohort, an average of roughly 230,000 unique TCR beta nucleotide sequences was sequenced per donor, of which roughly 17% were non-productive.

As regards this clone: Its antigen is currently not known. No per-base quality is available; no much larger clone lies one base away.

The CDR3 measures 16 amino acids from cysteine to phenylalanine. The sequence is cut down to CDR3 DNA, 48 bases in frame from base 1. V has 4 bases trimmed and J has 0 bases trimmed; junction bases matching no gene number 9. CDR1 is given as SGHDT and CDR2 as YYEEEE, both from the germline V gene. Results and caveats for the whole study, not just this receptor: Compared with equally common non-associated chains, HLA-associated TCR beta chains in a later analysis were more clonally expanded and had lower generation probabilities. The sequencing pipeline was judged likely to have produced a cluster of highly shared sequence variants as a technical artifact. Linkage disequilibrium might explain the correlated functional status among segregating V segments, but an unknown experimental factor could not be excluded. A later genetic analysis associated a missense DCLRE1C variant with V-gene and J-gene trimming of TCR beta chains, and an independent cohort replicated the association. The authors suggested that the approach could potentially be generalized to other disease states and immunological phenotypes. Assigning TCR associations to individual alleles was difficult when HLA alleles, especially DR and DQ, strongly co-occurred. In this cohort, only TCR beta chains were sequenced, and detectable features were limited by the absence of alpha or paired-chain data. A later analysis found that TCR association rates varied across HLA loci, with DRB1 alleles showing the most associated TCRs and HLA-C alleles the fewest. Three of the identified cytomegalovirus-associated TCR beta chains were confirmed in vitro to be specific for cytomegalovirus antigens. Because counts were too low, roughly 16 rarely observed V segments, including chromosome 9 orphons, were left out of the earlier analysis of some 600 of the donors. Some IMGT-functional V segments, including TRBV6-2 and TRBV6-3, could not be distinguished by the 87-base-pair reads and were therefore excluded. The study listed 164 TCR beta chains as associated with cytomegalovirus. CMV serostatus was the only immune exposure information available for the cohort. A later genetic analysis reported fewer N-insertions in productive TCRs among donors in an Asian-associated ancestry cluster than the roughly 700-donor mean. According to a later analysis, parvovirus B19, influenza, CMV and Epstein-Barr virus appeared linked to several top co-occurrence clusters. Sequencing depth was assumed to be roughly uniform across donors in the presence/absence analyses, though that assumption may not hold. An earlier analysis of 450 to 750 of the donors showed that most TCR beta V segments appeared in productive rearrangements either about 87% or about 30% of the time, which broadly matched IMGT annotations. Across donors, most TCR sequences were observed very rarely, whereas some public TCRs were present in many individuals. In a later analysis, most CMV-associated TCR beta chains were found to appear HLA-restricted, with HLA associations seemingly driven largely by CMV exposure. In both the original and validation cohorts, the classifier was reported to diagnose cytomegalovirus status with high specificity and sensitivity. HLA typing was unavailable for some donors at each locus, so association tests used only the typed subset. Specific HLA alleles were associated with 15,000 to 20,000 TCR beta sequences at a false discovery rate of 0.05 in a later analysis. A further reported finding was that TCR beta sequences accurately predicted the HLA-A and HLA-B alleles for most subjects in the first cohort.

The library was prepared using the immunoSEQ multiplex PCR assay. For the multiplex PCR, a mixture combining 60 forward primers for TCR Vbeta segments and 13 reverse primers for TCR Jbeta segments was used. The CDR3 region of rearranged TCR beta genes was amplified from genomic DNA with a multiplex PCR assay. The amplified TCR beta libraries were sequenced on the Illumina HiSeq System as 87-base-pair reads. As for the original processing: A later analysis counted tens of millions of unique TCR beta chains across the 650 to 700 repertoires, and around 9.9 million of these chains were shared by at least two donors. To remove PCR and sequencing errors, raw reads were error-corrected and collapsed into unique sequences using a nearest-neighbor algorithm that merged closely related sequences. CDR3 sequences were aligned to IMGT reference sequences to assign V, D and J gene segments. For a sequence to be retained, a match of at least six nucleotides was required to both a V gene segment and a J gene segment. A rearrangement counted as productive if the CDR3 had no stop codons and remained in frame with V and J, and every other rearrangement counted as non-productive. Following IMGT convention, CDR3 was defined as the stretch from the second conserved V-encoded cysteine up to the conserved J-encoded phenylalanine. Sequences without an unambiguous match to a single V gene segment were excluded from the earlier analysis of a few hundred of the donors. In an earlier analysis of more than 500 of the donors, a V segment was called functional when productive rearrangements were above 56.7%, and segregating when the standard deviation between donors exceeded 5%. A statistical classification framework was built to diagnose cytomegalovirus status from the catalog of TCR beta chain sequences. In a later analysis, V and J genes were assigned by comparing TCR nucleotide sequences against IMGT/GENE-DB human TR gene sequences. A later analysis assigned CDR3 sequences and most-parsimonious VDJ recombination scenarios with the TCRdist pipeline. A later analysis defined each TCR beta chain by its CDR3 amino acid sequence plus V-gene family, and excluded reads lacking a unique V-gene family. In a later analysis, several hundred highly shared, low-generation-probability nucleotide sequences were removed to address suspected cross-contamination and a sequencing artifact. In a later analysis, a clonal expansion index was calculated for each public chain from normalized within-repertoire ranks of inferred template counts. In a later analysis, generation probabilities were computed using a VDJ recombination model fitted to out-of-frame rearrangements, and the results were checked against IGoR. A later analysis scored TCR-TCR, TCR-HLA and TCR-CMV co-occurrence with hypergeometric tests, applying a repertoire-size bias correction to TCR pairs. False discovery rates were estimated in a later analysis by permuting HLA or CMV assignments 20 times. In a later analysis, co-occurring TCRs were grouped using DBSCAN, with TCRdist sequence similarity added in when clustering inside HLA-allele-positive subsets. For co-occurrence clustering, repertoires with fewer than 30,000 or more than 120,000 public chains were excluded, along with roughly 5 repertoires with anomalous nucleotide sharing. The immuneACCESS repertoire file appears here via TCRdb, limited to in-frame rearrangements. These files lack a portion of the clones; in checked studies, under half of the deficit traces to unresolved V genes, and the cause of the others is not known. The V and J calls and clone size are taken from that table; D and trimming were inferred from the DNA. The sample table holds approximately 150,000 clones, of which 64% were seen once. The ten largest account for around 3% of the sample.

The cohort comprised 550 to 700 healthy bone marrow donors. Cohort members were all nominally healthy when sampled, although unrecorded immune exposures were likely present. The donor tested CMV seropositive, placing the donor among the 250 to 300 seropositive members of the cohort. Each donor provided a peripheral blood sample, and peripheral blood mononuclear cells were used for TCR beta sequencing. Genomic DNA extraction from the blood cell samples was performed with the Qiagen DNeasy Blood Extraction Kit. The TCR comes from a woman between 25 and 40 years old in good health and CMV-seropositive. Sequencing was done on a sample of PBMCs. This chain joins TRBV5-6 to TRBJ2-7; 8 nucleotides in the junction match TRBD2. The DNA is as follows: TGTGCCAGCAGCGCGACCACTAGCGGTAACTCCTACGAGCAGTACTTC. This sequence encodes CASSATTSGNSYEQYF.